These 20 T cell receptor beta chains came from one sample sequenced in a study of beta chain features in type 1 diabetes. Study-wide results and limits: Type 1 diabetes patients showed a moderate but significant shortening of TCRB CDR3s in all four CD4+ subsets.

Every isolated RNA sample was fully reverse transcribed, so sequencing captured expressed TCRB transcripts. Generated by immunoSEQ multiplex PCR, the TCRdb table keeps only in-frame clones and is missing some. The data show fewer than 300,000 clones, approximately 11% seen once. These receptors have no identified antigens. The sample comprised naive CD4+ T cells from blood. These receptors were taken from a man aged 30-40 years with type 1 diabetes.

This clone has only a few counts. CDR3 sequence: CAWTGGRKGYTF. For the CDR3, the DNA is TGTGCCTGGACAGGGGGCAGAAAGGGCTACACCTTC. V usage is TRBV30 and J usage is TRBJ1-2; 8 bases are a match to TRBD1. From germline, CDR1 is GTSNPN and CDR2 SVGIG (reference sequence). The CDR3 is made up of 12 amino acids. The ends lost 4 bases at V and 8 bases at J; junction bases unmatched: 6. The variable domain in full, with the rest retrieved from reference TRBV30 and TRBJ1-2, is SQTIHQWPATLVQPVGSPLSLECTVEGTSNPNLYWYRQAAGRGLQLLFYSVGIGQISSEVPQNLSASRPQDRQFILSSKKLLLSDSGFYLCAWTGGRKGYTFGSGTRLTVV.

Regarding this clone: This specimen includes other DNA sequences encoding the same CDR3. The chain links TRBV19 to TRBJ2-7, with TRBD1 as a possible D gene (5 bases). Germline loops: CDR1 LNHDA, CDR2 SQIVND (reference sequence). This CDR3 has 13 amino acids. The V end was cut by 1 base, the J end by 3 bases, with 7 bases between. The CDR3 region is CASSIGQGYEQYF. The CDR3 DNA is TGTGCCAGTAGTATAGGTCAGGGCTACGAGCAGTACTTC.

In this sample, this clone turned up a few times. The V and J genes are TRBV28 and TRBJ2-3, with 8 bases matching TRBD2. The V gene's germline CDR1 is MDHEN and CDR2 SYDVKM. The V and J ends lost 5 bases and 2 bases, in that order; junction bases with no gene match: 12. The CDR3 is 17 residues long. The CDR3 DNA reads TGTGCCAGCAGTCTCTACGGGGGGGATTGGACCACAGATACGCAGTATTTT. Translating gives CASSLYGGDWTTDTQYF.

The rearrangement uses TRBV7-2 and TRBJ2-1; possible D gene TRBD2, 6 bases. The CDR3 is 14 amino acids. V was trimmed by 0 bases and J by 4 bases, leaving 7 bases between them. CDR1 SGHTA and CDR2 FQGNSA come from the germline V gene. This CDR3 is CASSLAGGYNEQFF. The DNA of the CDR3 is TGTGCCAGCAGCTTAGCTGGGGGGTACAATGAGCAGTTCTTC.

There are a few counts of this clone. The gene calls are TRBV6-4 and TRBJ2-1; 11 nucleotides match TRBD2. The CDR3 consists of 14 residues. Germline V gene sequence: CDR1 MRHNA, CDR2 SNTAGT. V lost 8 bases to trimming and J lost 4 bases; unmatched junction nucleotides: 4. The CDR3 loop reads CASRRLAGYNEQFF. CDR3 in DNA: TGTGCCAGCCGGAGACTAGCGGGATACAATGAGCAGTTCTTC.

This clone was seen a few times. The rearrangement uses TRBV9 and TRBJ1-6, with 11 bases matching TRBD1. The trim removed 3 bases at V and 4 bases at J, leaving 3 bases unmatched. CDR1 and CDR2 (germline): SGDLS, YYNGEE. The CDR3 runs 16 residues. Here the CDR3 DNA reads TGTGCCAGCAGCGCGGGACAGGGGGGATATAATTCACCCCTCCACTTT. It codes for CASSAGQGGYNSPLHF.

The V and J genes are TRBV7-3 and TRBJ1-1, with unresolved D. V lost 4 bases and J lost 5, with 11 bases in between. The CDR3 is made up of 13 amino acids. From germline, CDR1 is SGHTA and CDR2 FQGTGA. CDR3 sequence reads: CASSYLDGTEAFF. The CDR3 DNA sequence: TGTGCCAGCAGCTACCTCGACGGGACTGAAGCTTTCTTT.

The sample holds one count of this clone. This chain connects TRBV19 to TRBJ1-6, with 12 bases lining up with TRBD1. The CDR3 is 17 amino acids. Germline V gene sequence: CDR1 LNHDA, CDR2 SQIVND (reference sequence). The V and J ends lost 9 bases and 9 bases, in that order; junction bases with no gene match: 15. CDR3 region: CASSYRDRGLEGSPLHF. The DNA for the CDR3 is TGTGCCAGCAGCTACCGGGACAGGGGGCTTGAAGGTTCACCCCTCCACTTT.

V gene TRBV9 combines with J gene TRBJ1-1, with a possible D match to TRBD1 (5 bases). The ends were cut back, 4 bases at V and 2 bases at J, with 21 bases in the middle. CDR3 length: 17 residues. Looked up from germline, CDR1 is SGDLS and CDR2 is YYNGEE. The CDR3: CASSLDGRASSNTEAFF. The CDR3 DNA follows: TGTGCCAGCAGCCTAGATGGCAGGGCAAGCTCAAACACTGAAGCTTTCTTT.

This chain links TRBV5-6 with TRBJ1-1, with TRBD1 as a possible D gene (6 bases). The V and J ends lost 0 bases and 6 bases respectively, with 15 bases between them. Looked up from germline, CDR1 is SGHDT and CDR2 is YYEEEE. CDR3 length: 15 amino acids. The CDR3, as DNA: TGTGCCAGCAGCTTGGCCGGGGGGGCTGAGGCTGAAGCTTTCTTT. Its protein is CASSLAGGAEAEAFF.

This clone has more than one count but fewer than ten. The chain joins TRBV4-1 to TRBJ2-5, with TRBD1 matching over 9 bases. V was clipped by 1 base and J by 5 bases; unmatched bases: 5. Germline V gene data show CDR1 as MGHRA and CDR2 as YSYEKL. The length of the CDR3 is 15 residues. The CDR3 protein is CASSQAGQGGETQYF. In DNA, the CDR3 is TGCGCCAGCAGCCAAGCGGGACAGGGCGGGGAGACCCAGTACTTC.

V gene TRBV4-1 combines with J gene TRBJ2-3, with D perhaps matching TRBD2 (5 bases). Germline V gives CDR1 MGHRA, CDR2 YSYEKL. The CDR3 extends over 16 amino acids. Trimming took 3 bases from V and 3 from J, leaving 16 bases between them. This CDR3 reads CASSQSGVPSTDTQYF. As DNA, the CDR3 is TGCGCCAGCAGCCAGTCCGGGGTCCCCTCGACAGATACGCAGTATTTT.

This clone showed up just a few times. The rearrangement uses TRBV7-6 and TRBJ2-5, with 7 bases fitting TRBD1. Trimming at V came to 5 bases and at J to 5 bases, leaving 11 bases not matched to a gene. CDR3 length equals 15 residues. CDR1 and CDR2 from the germline V gene are SGHVS and FNYEAQ. The CDR3 sequence is CASSPRGILPETQYF. As DNA, the CDR3 is TGTGCCAGCAGCCCCAGGGGGATCCTCCCCGAGACCCAGTACTTC.

CDR3 region: CASRRTGNYGYTF. As DNA, the CDR3 is TGTGCCAGCCGGCGAACGGGGAACTATGGCTACACCTTC. The V and J genes are TRBV11-2 and TRBJ1-2; D is undetermined. The CDR3 length is 13 residues. The V and J ends lost 8 bases and 2 bases respectively, with 12 bases between them. The germline gives CDR1 SGHAT, CDR2 FQNNGV.

In this sample, this clone turned up a few times. The chain has TRBV29-1 and TRBJ2-5, with D tentatively TRBD1 (6 bases). Germline lookup yields CDR1 SQVTM and CDR2 ANQGSEA. The CDR3 is 14 residues long. The germline V and J ends were trimmed by 1 base and 5 bases, with 14 bases remaining between them. CDR3 coding DNA: TGCAGCGTTGAAGGGGCTGGACAGCAGGAGACCCAGTACTTC. It translates to CSVEGAGQQETQYF. Drawing the rest from reference TRBV29-1 and TRBJ2-5, the complete variable domain is SAVISQKPSRDICQRGTSLTIQCQVDSQVTMMFWYRQQPGQSLTLIATANQGSEATYESGFVIDKFPISRPNLTFSTLTVSNMSPEDSSIYLCSVEGAGQQETQYFGPGTRLLVL.

The chain carries TRBV6-5 and TRBJ1-5; a weak D match, TRBD1 (6 bases). The CDR3 length is 14 residues. Germline V lookup: CDR1 MNHEY, CDR2 SVGAGI. V dropped 4 bases and J dropped 7 bases, with 14 bases sitting between them. CDR3 nucleotides: TGTGCCAGCAGTTCTACTGGGGGCGGACAGCCCCAGCATTTT. Translation: CASSSTGGGQPQHF.

The chain combines TRBV6-1 with TRBJ2-5, with D possibly TRBD2 on 6 matching bases. Germline values: CDR1 MNHNS, CDR2 SASEGT. The CDR3 has 15 residues. V lost 6 bases and J lost 4, with 18 bases in between. The CDR3 sequence is CASSPLMGGGETQYF. As DNA, the CDR3 is TGTGCCAGCAGCCCTCTAATGGGGGGAGGAGAGACCCAGTACTTC.

The chain is built from TRBV25-1 and TRBJ1-1; D perhaps matches TRBD1 (5 bases). V was pared by 1 base and J by 2 bases, with 11 bases between. Germline V gene sequence: CDR1 MGHDK, CDR2 SYGVNS. There are 15 residues in the CDR3. The CDR3: CASSESTGANTEAFF. As DNA, the CDR3 is TGTGCCAGCAGTGAATCCACAGGAGCTAACACTGAAGCTTTCTTT.

This clone was observed a few times. The genes are TRBV2 and TRBJ1-1; 11 nucleotides agree with TRBD1. Looked up from germline, CDR1 is SNHLY and CDR2 is FYNNEI. Losses at the gene ends were 6 bases for V and 4 bases for J; bases not matched to a gene: 7. The length of the CDR3 is 15 residues. The CDR3 here is CASSRDRGSFTEAFF. The CDR3 DNA reads TGTGCCAGCAGCCGGGACAGGGGGAGTTTCACTGAAGCTTTCTTT. Using reference TRBV2 and TRBJ1-1 for the parts outside the CDR3, the full variable domain is EPEVTQTPSHQVTQMGQEVILRCVPISNHLYFYWYRQILGQKVEFLVSFYNNEISEKSEIFDDQFSVERPDGSNFTLKIRSTKLEDSAMYFCASSRDRGSFTEAFFGQGTRLTVV.

This clone came up a few times. V and J are TRBV7-8 and TRBJ1-4; D is possibly TRBD1 (5 bases). The germline V gene has CDR1 SGHVS and CDR2 FQNEAQ. V dropped 1 base and J dropped 7 bases, with 19 bases sitting between them. The CDR3 contains 17 residues. The DNA for the CDR3 is TGTGCCAGCAGCTTAGACGGCAGGGCGGTGGAAGGTGAAAAACTGTTTTTT. As protein: CASSLDGRAVEGEKLFF.